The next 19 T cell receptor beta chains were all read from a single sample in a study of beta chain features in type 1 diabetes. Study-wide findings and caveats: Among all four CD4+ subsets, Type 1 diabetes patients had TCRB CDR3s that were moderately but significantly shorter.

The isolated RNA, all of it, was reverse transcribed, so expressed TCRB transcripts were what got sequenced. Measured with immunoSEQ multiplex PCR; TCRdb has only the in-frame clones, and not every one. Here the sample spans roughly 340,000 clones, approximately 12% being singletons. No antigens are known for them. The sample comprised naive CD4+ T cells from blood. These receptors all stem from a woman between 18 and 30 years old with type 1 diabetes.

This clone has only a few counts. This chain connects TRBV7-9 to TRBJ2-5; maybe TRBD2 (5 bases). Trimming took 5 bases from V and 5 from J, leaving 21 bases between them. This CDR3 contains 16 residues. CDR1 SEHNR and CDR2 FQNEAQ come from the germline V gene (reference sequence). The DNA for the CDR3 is TGTGCCAGCAGCCTAAGATTATCTGGGAGTGGGGAGACCCAGTACTTC. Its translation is CASSLRLSGSGETQYF.

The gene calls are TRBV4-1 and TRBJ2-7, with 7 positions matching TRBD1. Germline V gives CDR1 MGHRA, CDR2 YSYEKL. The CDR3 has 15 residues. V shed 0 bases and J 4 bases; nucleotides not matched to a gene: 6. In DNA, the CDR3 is TGCGCCAGCAGCCAAGATCTTGGCAGGGGGTACGAGCAGTACGTC. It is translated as CASSQDLGRGYEQYV.

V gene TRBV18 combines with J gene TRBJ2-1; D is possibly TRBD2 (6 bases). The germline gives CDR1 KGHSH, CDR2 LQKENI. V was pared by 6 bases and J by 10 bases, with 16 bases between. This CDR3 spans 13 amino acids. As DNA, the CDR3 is TGTGCCAGCTCTCCCCAGAGGCTAGCGGAGCAGTTCTTC. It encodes CASSPQRLAEQFF.

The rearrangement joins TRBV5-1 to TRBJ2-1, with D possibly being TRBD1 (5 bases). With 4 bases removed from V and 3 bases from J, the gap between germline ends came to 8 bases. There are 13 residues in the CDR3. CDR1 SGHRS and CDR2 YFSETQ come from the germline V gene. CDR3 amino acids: CASSIRVYNEQFF. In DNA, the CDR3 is TGCGCCAGCAGCATCAGGGTCTACAATGAGCAGTTCTTC.

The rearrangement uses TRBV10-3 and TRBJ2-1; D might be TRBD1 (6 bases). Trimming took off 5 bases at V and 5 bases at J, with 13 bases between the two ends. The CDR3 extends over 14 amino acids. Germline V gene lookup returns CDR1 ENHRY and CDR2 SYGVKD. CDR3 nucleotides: TGTGCCATCAGTAGACAGGTTGGGGACAATGAGCAGTTCTTC. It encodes CAISRQVGDNEQFF.

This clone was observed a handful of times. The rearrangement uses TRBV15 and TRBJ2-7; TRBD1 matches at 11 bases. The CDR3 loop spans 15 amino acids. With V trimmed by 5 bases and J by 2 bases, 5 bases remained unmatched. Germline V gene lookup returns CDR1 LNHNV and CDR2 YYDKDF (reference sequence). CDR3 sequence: CATSREGQGAYEQYF. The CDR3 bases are TGTGCCACCAGCCGGGAGGGACAGGGGGCCTACGAGCAGTACTTC.

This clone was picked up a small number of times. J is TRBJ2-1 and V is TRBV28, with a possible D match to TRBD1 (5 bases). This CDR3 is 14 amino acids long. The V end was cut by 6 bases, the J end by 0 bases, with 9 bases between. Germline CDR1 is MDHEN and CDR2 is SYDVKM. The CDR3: CASRDSSSYNEQFF. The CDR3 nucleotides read TGTGCCAGCAGAGACAGCTCCTCCTACAATGAGCAGTTCTTC.

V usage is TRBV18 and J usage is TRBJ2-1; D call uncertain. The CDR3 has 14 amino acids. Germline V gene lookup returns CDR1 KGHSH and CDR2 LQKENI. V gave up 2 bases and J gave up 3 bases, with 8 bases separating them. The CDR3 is CASSPYKNYNEQFF. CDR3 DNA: TGTGCCAGCTCACCATACAAGAACTACAATGAGCAGTTCTTC.

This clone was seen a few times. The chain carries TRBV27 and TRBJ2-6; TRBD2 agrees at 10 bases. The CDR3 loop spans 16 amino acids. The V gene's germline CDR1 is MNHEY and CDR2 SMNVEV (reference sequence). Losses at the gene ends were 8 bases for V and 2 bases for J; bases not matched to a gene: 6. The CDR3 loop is CASRGLAITGANVLTF. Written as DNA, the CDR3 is TGTGCCAGCCGGGGACTAGCGATAACTGGGGCCAACGTCCTGACTTTC.

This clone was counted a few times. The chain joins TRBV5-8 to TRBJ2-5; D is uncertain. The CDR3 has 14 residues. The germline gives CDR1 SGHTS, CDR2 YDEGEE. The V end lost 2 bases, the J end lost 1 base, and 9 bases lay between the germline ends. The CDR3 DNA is TGTGCCAGCAGCTTCCAAACCGGCCAAGAGACCCAGTACTTC. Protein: CASSFQTGQETQYF.

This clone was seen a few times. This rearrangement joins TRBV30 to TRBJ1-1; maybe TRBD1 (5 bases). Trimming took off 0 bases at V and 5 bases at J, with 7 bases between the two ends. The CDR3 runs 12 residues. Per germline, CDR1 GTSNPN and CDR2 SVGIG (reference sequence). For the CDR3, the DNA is TGTGCCTGGAGTGTGCAGGGAACTGAAGCTTTCTTT. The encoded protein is CAWSVQGTEAFF. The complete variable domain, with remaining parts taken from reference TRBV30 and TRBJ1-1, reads SQTIHQWPATLVQPVGSPLSLECTVEGTSNPNLYWYRQAAGRGLQLLFYSVGIGQISSEVPQNLSASRPQDRQFILSSKKLLLSDSGFYLCAWSVQGTEAFFGQGTRLTVV.

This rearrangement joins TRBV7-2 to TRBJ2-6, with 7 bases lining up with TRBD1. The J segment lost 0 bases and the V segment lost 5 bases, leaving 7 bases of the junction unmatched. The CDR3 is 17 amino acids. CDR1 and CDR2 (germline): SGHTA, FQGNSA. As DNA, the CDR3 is TGTGCCAGCAGCCCGACAGGGTCTACCTCTGGGGCCAACGTCCTGACTTTC. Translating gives CASSPTGSTSGANVLTF.

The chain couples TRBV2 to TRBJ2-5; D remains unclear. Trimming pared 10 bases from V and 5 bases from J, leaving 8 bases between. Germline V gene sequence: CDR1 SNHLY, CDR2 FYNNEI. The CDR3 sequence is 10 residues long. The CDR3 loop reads CATPEETQYF. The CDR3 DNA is TGTGCCACCCCCGAGGAGACCCAGTACTTC.

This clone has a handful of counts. CDR3 amino acids: CAIRPRGSSYNEQFF. The DNA for the CDR3 is TGTGCCATCAGGCCCAGGGGGTCATCCTACAATGAGCAGTTCTTC. V gene TRBV10-3 combines with J gene TRBJ2-1, with 7 bases that match TRBD1. V dropped 6 bases and J dropped 1; count of bases not matched to a gene: 6. Looked up from germline, CDR1 is ENHRY and CDR2 is SYGVKD. This CDR3 is 15 amino acids long.

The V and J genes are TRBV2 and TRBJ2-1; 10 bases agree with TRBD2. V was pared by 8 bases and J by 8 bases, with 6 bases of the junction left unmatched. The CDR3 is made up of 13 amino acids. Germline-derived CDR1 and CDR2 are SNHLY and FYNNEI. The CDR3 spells CASRTSGIDEQFF. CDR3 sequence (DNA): TGTGCCAGCCGTACTAGCGGGATAGATGAGCAGTTCTTC.

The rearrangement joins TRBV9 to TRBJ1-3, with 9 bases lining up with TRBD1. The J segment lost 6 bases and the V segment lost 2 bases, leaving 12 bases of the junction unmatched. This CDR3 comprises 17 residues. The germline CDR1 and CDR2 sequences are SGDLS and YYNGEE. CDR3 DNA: TGTGCCAGCAGCGTTCCTTTGACAGGGGGTCGGGAAAACACCATATATTTT. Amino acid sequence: CASSVPLTGGRENTIYF.

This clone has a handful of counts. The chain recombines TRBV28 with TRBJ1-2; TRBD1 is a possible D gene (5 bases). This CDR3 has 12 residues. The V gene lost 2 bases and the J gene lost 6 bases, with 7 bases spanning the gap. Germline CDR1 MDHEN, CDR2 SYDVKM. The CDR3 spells CASSLPRDGYTF. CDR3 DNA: TGTGCCAGCAGTTTACCCAGGGATGGCTACACCTTC.

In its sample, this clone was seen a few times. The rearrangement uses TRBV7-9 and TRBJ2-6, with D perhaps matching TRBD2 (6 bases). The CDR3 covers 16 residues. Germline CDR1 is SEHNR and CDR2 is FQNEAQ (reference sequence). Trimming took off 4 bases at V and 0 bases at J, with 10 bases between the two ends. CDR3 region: CASSSGLFSGANVLTF. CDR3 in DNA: TGTGCCAGCAGCTCGGGACTGTTCTCTGGGGCCAACGTCCTGACTTTC.

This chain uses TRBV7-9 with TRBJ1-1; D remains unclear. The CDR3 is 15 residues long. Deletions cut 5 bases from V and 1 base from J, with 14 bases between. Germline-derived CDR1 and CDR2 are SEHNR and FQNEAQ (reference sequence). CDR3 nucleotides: TGTGCCAGCAGCCTGCTCTCGCGGGGGAACACTGAAGCTTTCTTT. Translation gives CASSLLSRGNTEAFF.